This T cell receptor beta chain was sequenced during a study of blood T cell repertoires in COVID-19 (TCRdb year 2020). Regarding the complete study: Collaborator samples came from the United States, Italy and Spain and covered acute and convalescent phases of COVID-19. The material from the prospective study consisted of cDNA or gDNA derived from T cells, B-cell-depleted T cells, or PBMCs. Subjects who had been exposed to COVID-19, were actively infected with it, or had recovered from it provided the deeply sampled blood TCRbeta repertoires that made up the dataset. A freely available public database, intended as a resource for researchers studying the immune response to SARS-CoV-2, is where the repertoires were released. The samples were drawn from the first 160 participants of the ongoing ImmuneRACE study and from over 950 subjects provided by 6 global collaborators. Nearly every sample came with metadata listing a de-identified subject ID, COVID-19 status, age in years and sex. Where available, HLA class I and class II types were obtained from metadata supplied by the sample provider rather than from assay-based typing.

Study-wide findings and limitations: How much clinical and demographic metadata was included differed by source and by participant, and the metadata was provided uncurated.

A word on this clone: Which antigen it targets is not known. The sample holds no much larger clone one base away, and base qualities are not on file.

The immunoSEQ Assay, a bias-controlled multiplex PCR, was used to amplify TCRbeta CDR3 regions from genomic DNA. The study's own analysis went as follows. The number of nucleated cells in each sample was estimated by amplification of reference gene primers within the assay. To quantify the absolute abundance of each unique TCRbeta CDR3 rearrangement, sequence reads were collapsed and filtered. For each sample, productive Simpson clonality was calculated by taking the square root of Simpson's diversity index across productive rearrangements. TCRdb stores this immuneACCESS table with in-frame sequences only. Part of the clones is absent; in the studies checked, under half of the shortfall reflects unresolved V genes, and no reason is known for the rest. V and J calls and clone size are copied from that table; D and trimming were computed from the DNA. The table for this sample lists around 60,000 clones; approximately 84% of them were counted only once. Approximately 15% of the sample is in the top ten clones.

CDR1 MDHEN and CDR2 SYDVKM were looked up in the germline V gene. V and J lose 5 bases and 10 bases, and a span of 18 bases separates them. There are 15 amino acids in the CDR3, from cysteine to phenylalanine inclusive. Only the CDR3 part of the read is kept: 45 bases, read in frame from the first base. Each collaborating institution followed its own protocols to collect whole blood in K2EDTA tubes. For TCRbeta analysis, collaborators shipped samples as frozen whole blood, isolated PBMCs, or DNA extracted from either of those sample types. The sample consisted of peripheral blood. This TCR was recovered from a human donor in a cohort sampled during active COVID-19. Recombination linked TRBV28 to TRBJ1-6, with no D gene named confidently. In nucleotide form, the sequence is TGTGCCAGCAGTAAGGCGGGATCCCGGGAATCACCCCTCCACTTT. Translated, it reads CASSKAGSRESPLHF.